This T cell receptor beta chain was found in a study of T cell responses to AZD1222 COVID-19 vaccine. Trimming took off 5 bases at V and 12 bases at J, with 23 bases between the two ends. The CDR3 totals 16 residues. The germline gives CDR1 LNHDA, CDR2 SQIVND (reference sequence). Here immunoSEQ multiplex PCR was the method, and the copy in TCRdb shows in-frame clones only, minus some. Of 200,000 to 250,000 clones listed, 85% to 95% are singletons. As to this clone: The antigen remains unidentified.

Study observations and caveats: The study sampled repertoires only after the peak T cell response. Researchers report vaccine-associated CD4 TCRs spanning spike, with dominance at 160-218 and 743-854.

V and J are TRBV19 and TRBJ1-6; D unresolved. This TCR was recovered from an adult in good health. Sequencing was performed on peripheral blood, taken on day 0 of MenACWY control vaccination. The CDR3 DNA follows: TGTGCCAGTAGTTCCGGCCCCCCGCCGGGGATGGTACCCCTCCACTTT. Translating gives CASSSGPPPGMVPLHF.